This TCR beta chain was sequenced in a study of T cells in women clearing cervical HPV infection (dated by TCRdb to the late 2010s). At the level of the whole study: The cases were about 23 women with histologically confirmed HPV16-related CIN3 or worse, and 2 of those women had invasive cancers. The exploratory proof-of-principle case-control study was nested within the Guanacaste HPV Natural History Study in Costa Rica and compared TCR repertoires across cervical HPV16 outcomes. The parent cohort enrolled over 8,500 women aged 18 or older in Guanacaste, Costa Rica, in about 1993 to 1994 and followed the women for roughly 7 years. Since only a few of the women had HLA typing available, the possibility that HLA type was acting as a confounder could not be ruled out. The 20 to 25 controls were women who cleared a single incident HPV16 infection within 12 months without developing precancer or cancer. Five blinded duplicates per group were added as quality controls, so that 60 or so samples were obtained: 50 or so participants and 10 replicates. Among cases, blood sampling occurred a median of about 160 days after lesion detection, with an interquartile range of about 85 to 210 days. Cases had a median age of approximately 34 years and controls had a median age of approximately 38, with no significant differences in baseline characteristics. Blood from cases was collected at the visit where the lesion was first found, while blood from controls was collected once the infection could no longer be detected. Cases were matched to controls by age within five years and by the year the sample was collected. Overall study outcomes, separate from this receptor: Cases had lower TRBV6-7 relative abundance than controls (about 0.099% versus 0.16%; Bonferroni P = 0.0008). The cross-sectional design could not show whether associations preceded infection or resulted from it; effector/memory subsets and HPV-specific T cells were not isolated. Significantly higher TCR repertoire richness was observed in CIN3+ cases than in controls across sequencing depths, whereas no difference in evenness was found. Cases were distinguished from controls with an estimated AUC of roughly 0.81 by random forest classifiers combining richness and V gene abundances. Because the number of T cells per sample was unknown, the richness differences could reflect varying T-cell content rather than repertoire biology.

Note on this clone: What this receptor recognizes is not known. The CDR3 end falls 3 residues outside the read, so it is completed with the germline J gene.

Every participant had a single incident cervical HPV16 infection, and prevalent HPV16 infections were excluded. Cervical HPV DNA was detected with MY09/MY11 PCR, and genotyping was done by dot-blot hybridization. Around 15 mL of heparinized blood were centrifuged, and the buffy coat was aliquoted, frozen at -30°C, then stored at -80°C. Genomic DNA was extracted from buffy coat specimens using QIAGEN kits. The CDR1 and CDR2 encoded by the germline V gene are MNHEY and SVGEGT. Between the V and J ends, shortened by 11 bases and 1 base respectively, the junction contains 6 bases. From its cysteine to its phenylalanine, the CDR3 spans 11 amino acids. Only the CDR3 bases that were read are kept: 24 of them, in frame from base 1. TCR beta CDR3 regions were amplified by multiplex PCR from an average of about 1.1 ug genomic DNA per sample using the immunoSEQ assay. The assay corrected primer bias using a complete synthetic TCR repertoire to establish an amplification baseline. The amplicons were sequenced using the Illumina platform. Turning to the authors' computational methods: Error correction of the sequences involved clustering with frequency ratios plus a modified nearest-neighbor algorithm, after which the sequences were analyzed in the immunoSEQ Analyzer using IMGT gene definitions. At each rarefaction depth, TCR richness and evenness were averaged across 20 rarefaction repeats, and samples with fewer sequences than that depth were excluded. Wilcoxon rank sum tests with FDR correction were used to compare relative abundances of V, D and J genes between the groups. In the blinded duplicates, the intraclass correlation was just under 97% for TCR richness and averaged around 78% across 66 gene segments. TCRdb carries this immuneACCESS record with in-frame sequences only. Its versions omit some clonotypes, under half of them owing to an unresolved V gene in the studies checked, with the rest unexplained. V and J calls and clone size are as listed in that table; D and trimming were resolved from the DNA. The sample table records 40,000 to 55,000 clones. Together, the top ten hold 1.2% of the sample.

The sequenced sample consisted of blood buffy coat. This sequence was found in a woman between 18 and 75 years old with a cervical HPV16 infection that either progressed to CIN3+ or cleared (not recorded which). Recombination joined TRBV6-2 or TRBV6-3 with TRBJ2-1; matching of 6 bases hints at TRBD2 as the D gene. CDR3 sequence: CAGGSYNEQFF. The covered CDR3 bases are TGTGCCGGGGGGTCCTACAATGAG.